A single sample gave rise to the 10 T cell receptor beta chains below, sequenced in a study of Graves' ophthalmopathy and Graves' hyperthyroidism. The study amplified TCR beta CDR3 regions using RNA transcripts. An initial RT-PCR round employing HTBI primers preceded a second-round multiplex PCR. TCRdb processed the multiplex PCR reads anew with MiXCR; each CDR3 protein has one entry. The table lists some 350,000 distinct CDR3 sequences, about 15% of them singletons. Sequencing used peripheral blood. The receptors originated from an adult woman with stable Graves' hyperthyroidism.

This clonotype came up many times. Here the CDR3 DNA reads TGTGCTAGTGGAATGCCCTATCCCGGGGAGCTGTTTTTT. Translating it yields CASGMPYPGELFF. The rearrangement links TRBV12-5 to TRBJ2-2; D not resolved. The CDR3 extends over 13 amino acids. Germline lookup yields CDR1 LGHNT and CDR2 FRNRAP. V lost 6 bases to trimming and J lost 6 bases, with 11 bases between them.

This clonotype was detected many times. The chain combines TRBV6-5 with TRBJ2-5; D possibly uses TRBD1 or TRBD2 (5 bases each). V lost 4 bases and J lost 2, with 14 bases in between. Germline V gives CDR1 MNHEY, CDR2 SVGAGI. CDR3 length equals 15 residues. CDR3 sequence (DNA): TGTGCCAGCAGTTCCCCGGGACGGACACAAGAGACCCAGTACTTC. Translated, it gives CASSSPGRTQETQYF.

This clonotype showed up many times. The rearrangement uses TRBV3-1 and TRBJ2-2; D may be TRBD2 (6 bases). Germline CDR1 reads LGHDT; CDR2 reads YNNKEL (reference sequence). Between the trimmed V and J ends, which lost 6 bases and 5 bases, there was a span of 22 bases. This CDR3 is 17 amino acids long. DNA of the CDR3: TGTGCCAGCAGTAATGACAGAACGGGAGCGGCGACCGGGGAGCTGTTTTTT. Protein sequence: CASSNDRTGAATGELFF.

The table lists this clonotype with many counts. This chain connects TRBV12-3 or TRBV12-4 to TRBJ2-5, with a tentative D call TRBD1 (6 bases). The CDR3 runs to 15 residues. Trimming cost V 4 bases and J 1 base, with 13 bases left between them. The CDR3 is CASSSGTTRQETQYF. The CDR3 DNA sequence: TGTGCCAGCAGTTCTGGGACAACGCGCCAAGAGACCCAGTACTTC.

The chain is built from TRBV5-1 and TRBJ2-5, with 7 bases aligning to TRBD1. The CDR3 consists of 14 residues. V lost 4 bases and J lost 4; bases outside the gene matches: 7. The germline V gene has CDR1 SGHRS and CDR2 YFSETQ. CDR3 residues: CASSHRGGTETQYF. The CDR3 DNA sequence: TGCGCCAGCAGCCACAGGGGTGGGACAGAGACCCAGTACTTC.

This clonotype appeared a few times. The gene calls are TRBV18 and TRBJ2-7; TRBD1 aligns across 11 bases. The CDR3 is made up of 15 amino acids. The germline V gene encodes CDR1 KGHSH and CDR2 LQKENI. Germline trimming cut 3 bases from V and 5 bases from J; bases unmatched to any gene: 6. The CDR3 nucleotides read TGTGCCAGCTCACCTCGGACAGGGGGCATCGACGAGCAGTACTTC. Translated, it gives CASSPRTGGIDEQYF.

This clonotype was counted ten times or more. The chain carries TRBV6-1 and TRBJ2-2; no clear D. V shed 7 bases and J shed 4 bases, with 13 bases lying between them. The V gene's germline CDR1 is MNHNS and CDR2 SASEGT. This CDR3 region has 14 residues. CDR3 bases: TGTGCCAGCACCGACCGGCAAATCACCGGGGAGCTGTTTTTT. The encoded protein is CASTDRQITGELFF.

This chain links TRBV6-1 with TRBJ2-5; D may be TRBD1 (5 bases). The V and J ends lost 0 bases and 0 bases respectively, with 8 bases between them. The CDR3 sequence is 15 residues long. Germline V gives CDR1 MNHNS, CDR2 SASEGT. Here the CDR3 DNA reads TGTGCCAGCAGTGAAGCCCCAGGGTACCAAGAGACCCAGTACTTC. Residues: CASSEAPGYQETQYF.

Ten or more counts support this clonotype. This chain links TRBV5-1 with TRBJ2-2; a possible D gene is TRBD2 (6 bases). Germline values: CDR1 SGHRS, CDR2 YFSETQ. The V gene lost 4 bases and the J gene lost 5 bases, with 15 bases spanning the gap. This CDR3 has 15 residues. CDR3 bases: TGCGCCAGCAGCCCCATTGGCGGAGGGACCGGGGAGCTGTTTTTT. This sequence encodes CASSPIGGGTGELFF.

This clonotype was recorded many times. V gene TRBV28 combines with J gene TRBJ1-2; D uncertain. The CDR3 totals 17 residues. V was shortened by 4 bases and J by 1 base, with 19 bases between the two germline ends. Per the germline V gene, CDR1 is MDHEN and CDR2 is SYDVKM. The DNA for the CDR3 is TGTGCCAGCAGTTCTTTTCCCAGAATTCCCCTTAACTATGGCTACACCTTC. Protein sequence: CASSSFPRIPLNYGYTF.